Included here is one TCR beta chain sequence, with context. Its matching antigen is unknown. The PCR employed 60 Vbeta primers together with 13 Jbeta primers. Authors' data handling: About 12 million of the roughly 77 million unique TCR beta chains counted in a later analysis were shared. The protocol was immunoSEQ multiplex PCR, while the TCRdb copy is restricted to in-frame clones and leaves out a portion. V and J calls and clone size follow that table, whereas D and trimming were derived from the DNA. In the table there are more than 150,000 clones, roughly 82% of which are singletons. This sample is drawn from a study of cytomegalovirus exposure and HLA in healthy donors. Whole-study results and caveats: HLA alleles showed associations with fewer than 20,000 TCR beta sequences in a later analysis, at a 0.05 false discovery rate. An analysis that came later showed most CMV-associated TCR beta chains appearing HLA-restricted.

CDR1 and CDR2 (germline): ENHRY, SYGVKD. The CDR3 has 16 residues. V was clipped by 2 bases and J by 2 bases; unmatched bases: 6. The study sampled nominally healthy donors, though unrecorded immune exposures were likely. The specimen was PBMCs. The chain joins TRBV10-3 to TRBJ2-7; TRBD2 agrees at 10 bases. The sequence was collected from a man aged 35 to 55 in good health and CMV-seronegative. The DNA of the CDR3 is TGTGCCATCAGTGAGCCGACTAGCGGGCGGACCTACGAGCAGTACTTC. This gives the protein CAISEPTSGRTYEQYF.